This T cell receptor beta chain originates from a study of shared clonotypes between healthy human individuals. Repertoires were generated with immunoSEQ multiplex PCR, while TCRdb's copy carries only in-frame clones and drops some. The repertoire consists of over 400,000 clones, with more than 95% occurring once and the leading ten covering 0.05% to 0.07%. On this clone: Its antigen remains unknown.

Overall study findings and caveats: For sorted subsets, rarefaction showed incomplete sequencing despite large depth.

The sequence came from a woman between 25 and 40 years old in good health. The specimen was naive CD4+ T cells sorted from blood. Indicated subset: CD45RA+ positively selected.

Here the CDR3 reads CAIRKGLADSYEQYF. Here the CDR3 DNA reads TGTGCCATCAGGAAGGGACTAGCGGACTCCTACGAGCAGTACTTC. V and J are TRBV10-3 and TRBJ2-7, with 11 positions matching TRBD2. The CDR3 totals 15 residues. The trim removed 6 bases at V and 0 bases at J, leaving 4 bases unmatched. Germline loops: CDR1 ENHRY, CDR2 SYGVKD.